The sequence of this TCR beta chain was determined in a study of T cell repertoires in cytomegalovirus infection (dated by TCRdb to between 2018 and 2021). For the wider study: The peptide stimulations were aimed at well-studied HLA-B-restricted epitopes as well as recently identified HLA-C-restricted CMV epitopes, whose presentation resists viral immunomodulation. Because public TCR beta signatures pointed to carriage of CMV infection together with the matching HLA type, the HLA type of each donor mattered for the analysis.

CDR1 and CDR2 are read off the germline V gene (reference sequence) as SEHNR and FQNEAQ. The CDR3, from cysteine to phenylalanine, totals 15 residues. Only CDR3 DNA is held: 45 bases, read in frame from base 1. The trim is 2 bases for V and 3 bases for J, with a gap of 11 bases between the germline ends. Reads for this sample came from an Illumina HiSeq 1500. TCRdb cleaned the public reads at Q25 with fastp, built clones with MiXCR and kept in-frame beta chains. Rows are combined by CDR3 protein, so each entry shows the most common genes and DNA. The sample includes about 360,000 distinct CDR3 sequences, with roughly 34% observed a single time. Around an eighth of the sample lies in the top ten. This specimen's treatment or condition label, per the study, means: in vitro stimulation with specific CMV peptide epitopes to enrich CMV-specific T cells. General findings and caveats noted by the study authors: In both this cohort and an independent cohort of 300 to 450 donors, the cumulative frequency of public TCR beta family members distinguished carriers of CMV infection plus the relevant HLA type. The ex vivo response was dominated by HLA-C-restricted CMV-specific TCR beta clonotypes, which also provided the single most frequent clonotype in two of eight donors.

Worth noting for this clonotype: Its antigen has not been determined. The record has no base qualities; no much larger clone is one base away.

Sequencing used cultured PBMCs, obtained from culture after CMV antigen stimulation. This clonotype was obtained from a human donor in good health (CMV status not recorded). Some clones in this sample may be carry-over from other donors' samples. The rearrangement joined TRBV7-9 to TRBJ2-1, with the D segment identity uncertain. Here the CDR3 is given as CASSLKRALYNEQFF. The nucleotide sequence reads TGTGCCAGCAGCTTAAAACGGGCGCTCTACAATGAGCAGTTCTTC.